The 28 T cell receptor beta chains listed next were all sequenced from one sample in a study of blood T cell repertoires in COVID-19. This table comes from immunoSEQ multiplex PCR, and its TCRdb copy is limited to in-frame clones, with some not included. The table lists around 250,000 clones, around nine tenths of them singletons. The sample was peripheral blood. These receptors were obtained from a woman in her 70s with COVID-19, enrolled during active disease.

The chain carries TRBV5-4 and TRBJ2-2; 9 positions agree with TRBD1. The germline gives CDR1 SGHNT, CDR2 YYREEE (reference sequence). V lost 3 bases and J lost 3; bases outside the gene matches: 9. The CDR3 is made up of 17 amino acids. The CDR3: CASSSGTGRVDTGELFF. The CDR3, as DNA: TGTGCCAGCAGCTCAGGGACAGGGAGGGTGGACACCGGGGAGCTGTTTTTT. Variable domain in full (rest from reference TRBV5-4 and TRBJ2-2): ETGVTQSPTHLIKTRGQQVTLRCSSQSGHNTVSWYQQALGQGPQFIFQYYREEENGRGNFPPRFSGLQFPNYSSELNVNALELDDSALYLCASSSGTGRVDTGELFFGEGSRLTVL.

CDR3 protein: CAISQSGGRTGELFF. In DNA, the CDR3 is TGTGCCATCAGTCAATCAGGGGGACGGACCGGGGAGCTGTTTTTT. The rearrangement links TRBV10-3 to TRBJ2-2, with 7 nucleotides matching TRBD1. The junction had 8 bases not matched to a gene; V was cut back by 5 bases and J by 5 bases. CDR3 length equals 15 residues. Germline assignment: CDR1 ENHRY and CDR2 SYGVKD.

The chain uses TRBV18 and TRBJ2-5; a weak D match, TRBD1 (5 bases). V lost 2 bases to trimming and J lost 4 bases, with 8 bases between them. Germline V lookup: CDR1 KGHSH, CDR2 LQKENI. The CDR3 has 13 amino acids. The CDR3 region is CASSPIQGETQYF. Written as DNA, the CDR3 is TGTGCCAGCTCACCAATCCAGGGAGAGACCCAGTACTTC.

CDR3 protein: CASSPIAGEQYF. The CDR3 DNA is TGTGCCAGCAGCCCTATAGCGGGTGAGCAGTACTTC. The V call is TRBV7-6, the J call TRBJ2-7; 7 bases align to TRBD2. The CDR3 covers 12 residues. Looked up from germline, CDR1 is SGHVS and CDR2 is FNYEAQ. Trimming removed 5 bases from V and 7 bases from J; junction bases left unmatched: 5.

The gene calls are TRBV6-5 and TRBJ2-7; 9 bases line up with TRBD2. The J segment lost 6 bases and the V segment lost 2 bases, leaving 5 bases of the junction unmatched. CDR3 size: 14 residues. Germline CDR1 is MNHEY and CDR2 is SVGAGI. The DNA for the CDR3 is TGTGCCAGCAGTTACAGTAGCGGGAGCCCCGAGCAGTACTTC. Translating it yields CASSYSSGSPEQYF.

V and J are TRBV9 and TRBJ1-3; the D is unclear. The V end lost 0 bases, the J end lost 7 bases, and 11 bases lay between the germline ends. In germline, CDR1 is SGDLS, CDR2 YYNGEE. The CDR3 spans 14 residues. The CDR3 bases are TGTGCCAGCAGCGTAGGTTCAGGCGCTAACACCATATATTTT. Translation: CASSVGSGANTIYF.

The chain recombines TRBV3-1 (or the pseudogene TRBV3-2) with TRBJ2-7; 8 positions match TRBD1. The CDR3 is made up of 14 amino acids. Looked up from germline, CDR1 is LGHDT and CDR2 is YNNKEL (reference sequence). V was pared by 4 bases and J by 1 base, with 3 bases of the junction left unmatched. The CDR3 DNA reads TGTGCCAGCAGCCTGTGGGACAGGTCCTACGAGCAGTACTTC. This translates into CASSLWDRSYEQYF.

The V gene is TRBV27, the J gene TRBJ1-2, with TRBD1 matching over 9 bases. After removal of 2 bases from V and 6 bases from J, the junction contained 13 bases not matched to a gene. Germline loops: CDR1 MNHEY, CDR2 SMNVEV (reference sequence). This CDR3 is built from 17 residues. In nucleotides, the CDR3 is TGTGCCAGCAGTTTAGGAATAACCGGGACAGGGATAAATGGCTACACCTTC. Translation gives CASSLGITGTGINGYTF.

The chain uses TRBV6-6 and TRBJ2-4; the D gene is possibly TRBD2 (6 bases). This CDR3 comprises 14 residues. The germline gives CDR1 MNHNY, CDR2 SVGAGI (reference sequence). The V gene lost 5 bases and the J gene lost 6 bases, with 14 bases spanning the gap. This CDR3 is CASSTQAGGNIQYF. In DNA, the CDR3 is TGTGCCAGCAGTACCCAAGCGGGCGGAAACATTCAGTACTTC.

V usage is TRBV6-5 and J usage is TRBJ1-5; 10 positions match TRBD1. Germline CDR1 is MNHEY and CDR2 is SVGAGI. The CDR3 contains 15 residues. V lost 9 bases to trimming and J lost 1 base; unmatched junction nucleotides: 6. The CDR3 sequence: CASLRGQGSNQPQHF. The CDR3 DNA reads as TGTGCCAGTTTAAGGGGACAGGGGAGCAATCAGCCCCAGCATTTT.

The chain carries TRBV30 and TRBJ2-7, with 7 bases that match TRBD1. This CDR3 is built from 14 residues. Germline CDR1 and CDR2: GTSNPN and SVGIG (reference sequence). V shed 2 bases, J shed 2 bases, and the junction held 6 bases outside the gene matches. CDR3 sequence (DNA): TGTGCCTGGAGTAGGGACAGTCGGACCTACGAGCAGTACTTC. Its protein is CAWSRDSRTYEQYF.

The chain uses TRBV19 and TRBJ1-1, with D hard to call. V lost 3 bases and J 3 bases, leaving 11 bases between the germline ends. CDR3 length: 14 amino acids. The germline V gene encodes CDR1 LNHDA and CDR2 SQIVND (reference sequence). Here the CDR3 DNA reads TGTGCCAGTAGTATGTTGACTACCTACACTGAAGCTTTCTTT. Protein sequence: CASSMLTTYTEAFF.

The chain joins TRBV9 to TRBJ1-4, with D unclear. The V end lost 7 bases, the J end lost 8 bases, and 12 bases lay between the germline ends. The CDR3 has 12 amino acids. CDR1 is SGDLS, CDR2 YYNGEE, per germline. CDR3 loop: CASGRDGEKLFF. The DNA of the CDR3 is TGTGCCAGCGGGAGAGACGGGGAAAAACTGTTTTTT.

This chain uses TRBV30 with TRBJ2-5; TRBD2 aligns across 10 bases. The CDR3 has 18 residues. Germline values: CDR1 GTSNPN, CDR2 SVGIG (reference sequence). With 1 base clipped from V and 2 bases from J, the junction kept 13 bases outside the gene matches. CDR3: CAWSAFWGSGRLQETQYF. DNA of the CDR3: TGTGCCTGGAGTGCTTTTTGGGGTAGCGGGAGGTTACAAGAGACCCAGTACTTC. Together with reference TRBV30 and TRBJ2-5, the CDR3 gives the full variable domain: SQTIHQWPATLVQPVGSPLSLECTVEGTSNPNLYWYRQAAGRGLQLLFYSVGIGQISSEVPQNLSASRPQDRQFILSSKKLLLSDSGFYLCAWSAFWGSGRLQETQYFGPGTRLLVL.

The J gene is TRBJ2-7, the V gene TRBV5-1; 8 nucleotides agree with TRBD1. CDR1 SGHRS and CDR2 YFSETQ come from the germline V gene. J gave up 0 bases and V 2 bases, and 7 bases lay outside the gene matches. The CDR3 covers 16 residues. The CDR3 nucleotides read TGCGCCAGCAGCTTCGGTCCGGACAGGGACTCCTACGAGCAGTACTTC. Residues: CASSFGPDRDSYEQYF.

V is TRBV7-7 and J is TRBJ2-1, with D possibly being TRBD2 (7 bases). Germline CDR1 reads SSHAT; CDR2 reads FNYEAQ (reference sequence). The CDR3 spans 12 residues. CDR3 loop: CAGGGGYNEQFF. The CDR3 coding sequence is TGTGCAGGCGGGGGCGGGTACAATGAGCAGTTCTTC. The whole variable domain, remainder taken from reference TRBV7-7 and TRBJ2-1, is GAGVSQSPRYKVTKRGQDVTLRCDPISSHATLYWYQQALGQGPEFLTYFNYEAQPDKSGLPSDRFSAERPEGSISTLTIQRTEQRDSAMYRCAGGGGYNEQFFGPGTRLTVL.

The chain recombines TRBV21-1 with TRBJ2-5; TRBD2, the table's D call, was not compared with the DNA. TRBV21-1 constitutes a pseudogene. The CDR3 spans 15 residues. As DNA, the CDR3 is TGTGCCAGCAGCAGGCCGGGACTAGCGGAAGAGACCCAGTACTTC. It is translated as CASSRPGLAEETQYF.

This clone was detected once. CDR3 sequence reads: CASSLMQGSSGYTF. The CDR3 DNA reads TGTGCCAGCAGCTTAATGCAGGGGTCCAGTGGCTACACCTTC. The chain uses TRBV7-9 and TRBJ1-2; a possible D gene is TRBD1 (6 bases). There are 14 residues in the CDR3. Trimming pared 2 bases from V and 7 bases from J, leaving 14 bases between. Germline V gene data show CDR1 as SEHNR and CDR2 as FQNEAQ (reference sequence).

Here the CDR3 DNA reads TGCAGCGTTGAAGTAGACCAAGAGACCCAGTACTTC. This translates into CSVEVDQETQYF. The chain couples TRBV29-1 to TRBJ2-5; no reliable D call. The V and J ends lost 1 base and 0 bases respectively, with 3 bases between them. This CDR3 is built from 12 residues. Looked up from germline, CDR1 is SQVTM and CDR2 is ANQGSEA.

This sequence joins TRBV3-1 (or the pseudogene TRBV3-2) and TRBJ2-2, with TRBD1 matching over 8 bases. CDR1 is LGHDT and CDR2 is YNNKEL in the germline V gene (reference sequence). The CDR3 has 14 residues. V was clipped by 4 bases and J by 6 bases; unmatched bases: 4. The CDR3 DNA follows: TGTGCCAGCAGCCCGGGACAGGTCGCCGGGGAGCTGTTTTTT. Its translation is CASSPGQVAGELFF.

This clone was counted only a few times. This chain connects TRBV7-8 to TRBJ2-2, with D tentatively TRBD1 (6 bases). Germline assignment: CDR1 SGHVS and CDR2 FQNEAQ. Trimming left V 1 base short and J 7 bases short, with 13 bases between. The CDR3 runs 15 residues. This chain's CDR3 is CASSLGTGRIGELFF. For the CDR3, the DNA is TGTGCCAGCAGCTTAGGAACAGGGCGTATCGGGGAGCTGTTTTTT.

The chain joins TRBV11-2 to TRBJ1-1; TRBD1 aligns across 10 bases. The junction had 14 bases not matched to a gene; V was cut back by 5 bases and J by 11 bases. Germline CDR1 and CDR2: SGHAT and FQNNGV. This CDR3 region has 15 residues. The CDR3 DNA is TGTGCCAGCAGCCTACGACAGGGGGCCTCAGCAAGCGCTTTCTTT. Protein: CASSLRQGASASAFF. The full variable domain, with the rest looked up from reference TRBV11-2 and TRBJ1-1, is EAGVAQSPRYKIIEKRQSVAFWCNPISGHATLYWYQQILGQGPKLLIQFQNNGVVDDSQLPKDRFSAERLKGVDSTLKIQPAKLEDSAVYLCASSLRQGASASAFFGQGTRLTVV.

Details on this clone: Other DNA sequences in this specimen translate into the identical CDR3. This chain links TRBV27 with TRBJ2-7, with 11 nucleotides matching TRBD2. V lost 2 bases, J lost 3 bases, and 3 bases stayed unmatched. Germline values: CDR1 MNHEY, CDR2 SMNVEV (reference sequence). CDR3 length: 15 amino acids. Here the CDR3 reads CASSLTSGSIYEQYF. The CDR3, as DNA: TGTGCCAGCAGTTTAACTAGCGGGAGTATCTACGAGCAGTACTTC.

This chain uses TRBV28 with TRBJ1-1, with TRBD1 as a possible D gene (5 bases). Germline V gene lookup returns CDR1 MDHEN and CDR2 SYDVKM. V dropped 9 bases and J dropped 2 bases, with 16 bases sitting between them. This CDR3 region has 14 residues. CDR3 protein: CASFSPQGNTEAFF. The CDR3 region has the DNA TGTGCCAGTTTTTCCCCTCAGGGAAACACTGAAGCTTTCTTT.

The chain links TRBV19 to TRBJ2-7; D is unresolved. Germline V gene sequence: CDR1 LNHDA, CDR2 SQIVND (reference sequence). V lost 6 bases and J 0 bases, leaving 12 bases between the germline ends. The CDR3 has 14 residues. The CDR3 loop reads CASSPRWSSYEQYF. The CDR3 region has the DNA TGTGCCAGTAGCCCCCGTTGGAGCTCCTACGAGCAGTACTTC.

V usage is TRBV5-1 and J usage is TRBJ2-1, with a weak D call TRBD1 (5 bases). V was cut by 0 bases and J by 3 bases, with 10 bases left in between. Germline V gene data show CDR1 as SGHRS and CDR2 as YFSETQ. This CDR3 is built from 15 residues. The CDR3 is CASSLEQARYNEQFF. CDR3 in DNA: TGCGCCAGCAGCTTGGAACAGGCCCGCTACAATGAGCAGTTCTTC. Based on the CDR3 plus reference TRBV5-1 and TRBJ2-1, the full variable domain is KAGVTQTPRYLIKTRGQQVTLSCSPISGHRSVSWYQQTPGQGLQFLFEYFSETQRNKGNFPGRFSGRQFSNSRSEMNVSTLELGDSALYLCASSLEQARYNEQFFGPGTRLTVL.

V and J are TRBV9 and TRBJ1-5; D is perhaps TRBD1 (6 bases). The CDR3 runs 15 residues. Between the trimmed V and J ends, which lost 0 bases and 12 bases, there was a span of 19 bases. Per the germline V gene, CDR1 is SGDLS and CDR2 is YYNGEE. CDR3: CASSVEGGTGVVQHF. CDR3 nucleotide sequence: TGTGCCAGCAGCGTAGAAGGGGGAACAGGCGTGGTCCAGCATTTT.

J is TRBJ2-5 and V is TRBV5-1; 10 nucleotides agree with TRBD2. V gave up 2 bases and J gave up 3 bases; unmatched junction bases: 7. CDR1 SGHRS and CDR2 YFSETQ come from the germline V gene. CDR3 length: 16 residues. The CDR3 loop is CASSLAGGPKEETQYF. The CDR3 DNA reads TGCGCCAGCAGCTTAGCGGGAGGGCCGAAGGAAGAGACCCAGTACTTC.